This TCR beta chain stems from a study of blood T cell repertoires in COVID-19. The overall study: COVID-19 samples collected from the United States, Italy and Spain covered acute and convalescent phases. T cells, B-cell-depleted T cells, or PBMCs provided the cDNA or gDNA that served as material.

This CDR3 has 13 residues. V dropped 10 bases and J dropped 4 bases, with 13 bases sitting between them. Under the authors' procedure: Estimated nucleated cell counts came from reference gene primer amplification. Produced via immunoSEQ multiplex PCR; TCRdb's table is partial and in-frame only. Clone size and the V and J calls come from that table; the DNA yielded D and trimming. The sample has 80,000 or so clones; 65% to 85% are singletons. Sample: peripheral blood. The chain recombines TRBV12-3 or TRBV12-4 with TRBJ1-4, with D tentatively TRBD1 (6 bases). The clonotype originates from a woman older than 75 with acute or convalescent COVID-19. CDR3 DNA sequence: TGTGCCACCGGACAGCGAGTTAATGAAAAACTGTTTTTT. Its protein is CATGQRVNEKLFF.